Presented here are 27 T cell receptor beta chains from one specimen sequenced in a study of cytomegalovirus exposure and HLA in healthy donors. 13 Jbeta primers and 60 Vbeta primers were used for the PCR. The method was immunoSEQ multiplex PCR; TCRdb's version includes in-frame clones alone and lacks a portion of them. Its listing shows more than 90,000 clones. Sequenced sample: PBMCs. These receptors were taken from a man aged 30 to 45 in good health and CMV-seronegative.

The chain uses TRBV27 and TRBJ1-5; 9 positions agree with TRBD1. Looked up from germline, CDR1 is MNHEY and CDR2 is SMNVEV (reference sequence). Unmatched junction bases numbered 3, after V lost 6 bases and J lost 0 bases. This CDR3 is built from 15 residues. The DNA of the CDR3 is TGTGCCAGCAGCGACAGGGGGTATAGCAATCAGCCCCAGCATTTT. Encoded protein: CASSDRGYSNQPQHF.

The V and J genes are TRBV5-1 and TRBJ2-5, with 11 bases identical to TRBD2. The germline V gene encodes CDR1 SGHRS and CDR2 YFSETQ. CDR3 size: 16 residues. V was clipped by 4 bases and J by 4 bases; unmatched bases: 9. Written as DNA, the CDR3 is TGCGCCAGCAGCATCGGGACTAGCGGTGTCATAGAGACCCAGTACTTC. It translates to CASSIGTSGVIETQYF.

The chain combines TRBV19 with TRBJ2-7, with 8 bases aligning to TRBD1. CDR3 size: 12 residues. V shed 2 bases, J shed 7 bases, and the junction held 1 base outside the gene matches. Germline values: CDR1 LNHDA, CDR2 SQIVND (reference sequence). CDR3 nucleotides: TGTGCCAGTAGTATAACAGGGGGGGAGCAGTACTTC. Its protein product is CASSITGGEQYF.

The chain carries TRBV2 and TRBJ2-4; a possible D gene is TRBD1 (6 bases). V lost 6 bases to trimming and J lost 11 bases, with 20 bases between them. Germline V gene data show CDR1 as SNHLY and CDR2 as FYNNEI. The CDR3 consists of 14 residues. CDR3 residues: CASRRELADSVQYF. The DNA of the CDR3 is TGTGCCAGCAGGAGGGAACTCGCGGACAGCGTTCAGTACTTC. The full variable domain, with the rest looked up from reference TRBV2 and TRBJ2-4, is EPEVTQTPSHQVTQMGQEVILRCVPISNHLYFYWYRQILGQKVEFLVSFYNNEISEKSEIFDDQFSVERPDGSNFTLKIRSTKLEDSAMYFCASRRELADSVQYFGAGTRLSVL.

This sequence joins TRBV29-1 and TRBJ1-1; possibly TRBD1 for D (6 bases). V was clipped by 4 bases and J by 7 bases, with 19 bases between them. Germline V gene data show CDR1 as SQVTM and CDR2 as ANQGSEA. This CDR3 has 14 residues. The CDR3 loop reads CSVGQQGTPVEAFF. CDR3 in DNA: TGCAGCGTTGGACAGCAGGGGACCCCCGTTGAAGCTTTCTTT. Full variable domain (missing parts from reference TRBV29-1 and TRBJ1-1): SAVISQKPSRDICQRGTSLTIQCQVDSQVTMMFWYRQQPGQSLTLIATANQGSEATYESGFVIDKFPISRPNLTFSTLTVSNMSPEDSSIYLCSVGQQGTPVEAFFGQGTRLTVV.

This sequence joins TRBV5-1 and TRBJ2-7, with TRBD1 identical over 11 bases. Losses at the gene ends were 0 bases for V and 3 bases for J; bases not matched to a gene: 5. Germline V CDR1 and CDR2: SGHRS, YFSETQ. This CDR3 is built from 16 residues. DNA of the CDR3: TGCGCCAGCAGCTTGGCCGGGACAGGGGGGGACTACGAGCAGTACTTC. Translation: CASSLAGTGGDYEQYF.

CDR3 nucleotides: TGTGCCAGCAGCCATAGCGGGGGGCATCATTCAGATACGCAGTATTTT. Translating gives CASSHSGGHHSDTQYF. This chain connects TRBV7-9 to TRBJ2-3; 10 bases map to TRBD2. CDR1 is SEHNR, CDR2 FQNEAQ, per germline (reference sequence). The junction had 9 bases not matched to a gene; V was cut back by 5 bases and J by 4 bases. The CDR3 length is 16 residues.

The chain carries TRBV7-6 and TRBJ2-1; D perhaps matches TRBD1 (6 bases). In germline, CDR1 is SGHVS, CDR2 FNYEAQ. The CDR3 is made up of 15 amino acids. V gave up 2 bases and J gave up 4 bases, with 12 bases separating them. The CDR3 here is CASSLSAGAYNEQFF. The CDR3 nucleotides read TGTGCCAGCAGCTTATCGGCAGGGGCTTACAATGAGCAGTTCTTC.

The DNA for the CDR3 is TGTGCCAGCAGTTGGGACAGCACTAGCTCCTATAATTCACCCCTCCACTTT. Translation: CASSWDSTSSYNSPLHF. The V and J genes are TRBV27 and TRBJ1-6; 7 bases line up with TRBD1. Germline values: CDR1 MNHEY, CDR2 SMNVEV (reference sequence). CDR3 length equals 17 residues. V was pared by 4 bases and J by 0 bases, with 6 bases of the junction left unmatched.

The rearrangement joins TRBV2 to TRBJ1-6, with 7 bases that match TRBD1. The germline V gene encodes CDR1 SNHLY and CDR2 FYNNEI. This CDR3 comprises 15 residues. V lost 3 bases, J lost 7 bases, and 6 bases stayed unmatched. CDR3 sequence reads: CASSDRTGQNSPLHF. CDR3 nucleotides: TGTGCCAGCAGTGATCGGACAGGTCAGAATTCACCCCTCCACTTT.

V usage is TRBV5-6 and J usage is TRBJ1-6; unclear D gene. In germline, CDR1 is SGHDT, CDR2 YYEEEE. V was pared by 4 bases and J by 10 bases, with 15 bases between. This CDR3 region has 14 residues. The CDR3 DNA reads TGTGCCAGCAGCCTAAAGGGAGCCGGGTCACCCCTCCACTTT. Translated, it gives CASSLKGAGSPLHF.

This CDR3 reads CASSLDLTNTQYF. The CDR3 nucleotides are TGTGCCAGCAGCTTGGATTTGACAAATACGCAGTATTTT. V usage is TRBV11-2 and J usage is TRBJ2-3; no clear D. V was clipped by 3 bases and J by 7 bases, with 11 bases between them. Looked up from germline, CDR1 is SGHAT and CDR2 is FQNNGV. The CDR3 sequence is 13 residues long.

V is TRBV20-1 and J is TRBJ1-1; D gene uncertain. CDR1 DFQATT and CDR2 SNEGSKA come from the germline V gene (reference sequence). The CDR3 has 11 amino acids. Between the trimmed V and J ends, which lost 4 bases and 6 bases, there was a span of 9 bases. Here the CDR3 reads CSATPRAEAFF. CDR3 DNA: TGCAGTGCTACACCTCGGGCTGAAGCTTTCTTT.

The chain has TRBV5-5 and TRBJ1-2, with D unresolved. Between the trimmed V and J ends, which lost 4 bases and 7 bases, there was a span of 14 bases. Germline loops: CDR1 SGHKS, CDR2 YYEKEE (reference sequence). The length of the CDR3 is 13 residues. The CDR3 region has the DNA TGTGCCAGCAGCGATGTTGGCTCGGGTGGCTACACCTTC. This translates into CASSDVGSGGYTF.

The CDR3 protein is CASSFPGGLNTEAFF. In nucleotides, the CDR3 is TGTGCCAGTAGTTTCCCGGGAGGGCTGAACACTGAAGCTTTCTTT. The rearrangement joins TRBV19 to TRBJ1-1, with D unclear. Trimming shortened V by 5 bases and J by 0 bases, and 13 bases separated the two germline ends. The CDR3 loop spans 15 amino acids. Germline values: CDR1 LNHDA, CDR2 SQIVND (reference sequence).

V and J are TRBV7-9 and TRBJ1-1, with a weak D call TRBD1 (6 bases). CDR1 and CDR2 (germline): SEHNR, FQNEAQ (reference sequence). The CDR3 covers 13 residues. Trimming cost V 7 bases and J 4 bases, with 13 bases left between them. This CDR3 reads CASKKQGGTEAFF. The CDR3 DNA follows: TGTGCCAGCAAAAAACAAGGGGGCACTGAAGCTTTCTTT.

V gene TRBV27 combines with J gene TRBJ2-3; D is possibly TRBD2 (6 bases). The length of the CDR3 is 13 residues. Trimming took 8 bases from V and 4 from J, leaving 13 bases between them. The V gene's germline CDR1 is MNHEY and CDR2 SMNVEV (reference sequence). CDR3: CASLSAGSDTQYF. The CDR3 nucleotides are TGTGCCAGCTTATCGGCGGGGTCAGATACGCAGTATTTT.

The chain couples TRBV6-5 to TRBJ1-2; a possible D gene is TRBD1 (5 bases). V was clipped by 7 bases and J by 3 bases, with 15 bases between them. Germline-derived CDR1 and CDR2 are MNHEY and SVGAGI. The CDR3 runs 14 residues. CDR3 DNA sequence: TGTGCCAGCACCACAGGAGGGGAGGACTATGGCTACACCTTC. Protein product: CASTTGGEDYGYTF.

V and J are TRBV7-2 and TRBJ2-1; D remains unclear. Trimming pared 5 bases from V and 4 bases from J, leaving 9 bases between. CDR1 and CDR2 (germline): SGHTA, FQGNSA. This CDR3 contains 13 residues. The CDR3 DNA reads TGTGCCAGCAGCCCCCCTCCGTACAATGAGCAGTTCTTC. Its protein is CASSPPPYNEQFF.

The gene calls are TRBV18 and TRBJ2-1, with 7 bases fitting TRBD1. The CDR3 covers 16 residues. V dropped 1 base and J dropped 15; count of bases not matched to a gene: 18. Germline V gene sequence: CDR1 KGHSH, CDR2 LQKENI. CDR3 sequence (DNA): TGTGCCAGCTCACCACAATACTTAGGACAGGACCTTAAACTGTTCTTC. Its protein is CASSPQYLGQDLKLFF. Full variable domain (outside the CDR3, taken from reference TRBV18 and TRBJ2-1): NAGVMQNPRHLVRRRGQEARLRCSPMKGHSHVYWYRQLPEEGLKFMVYLQKENIIDESGMPKERFSAEFPKEGPSILRIQQVVRGDSAAYFCASSPQYLGQDLKLFFGPGTRLTVL.

V and J are TRBV6-1 and TRBJ1-1, with 8 bases fitting TRBD1. The CDR3 has 13 amino acids. Trimming took 1 base from V and 6 from J; bases not matched to a gene: 1. Germline V gives CDR1 MNHNS, CDR2 SASEGT. CDR3 region: CASSEGRGPEAFF. CDR3 sequence (DNA): TGTGCCAGCAGTGAAGGCAGGGGGCCTGAAGCTTTCTTT.

This rearrangement joins TRBV4-1 to TRBJ2-3; maybe TRBD1 (5 bases). The germline CDR1 and CDR2 sequences are MGHRA and YSYEKL. The ends were cut back, 3 bases at V and 11 bases at J, with 12 bases in the middle. The CDR3 length is 12 residues. Here the CDR3 reads CASSQGPLEQYF. CDR3 bases: TGCGCCAGCAGCCAGGGGCCGTTAGAGCAGTATTTT.

The rearrangement links TRBV19 to TRBJ2-1, with 8 bases identical to TRBD1. The CDR3 is made up of 19 amino acids. J lost 2 bases, V lost 7 bases, and 19 bases had no gene match. The germline CDR1 and CDR2 sequences are LNHDA and SQIVND (reference sequence). Written as DNA, the CDR3 is TGTGCCAGTACCCTCCTTTGGACAGGGAAGCAAGTGGCCTACAATGAGCAGTTCTTC. It translates to CASTLLWTGKQVAYNEQFF.

The CDR3 loop is CASSVQEPGEQPQHF. The CDR3 coding sequence is TGTGCCAGCAGTGTACAAGAGCCGGGTGAACAGCCCCAGCATTTT. This chain joins TRBV2 and TRBJ1-5; D is ambiguous. Germline CDR1 is SNHLY and CDR2 is FYNNEI. Deletions cut 4 bases from V and 7 bases from J, with 17 bases between. The CDR3 runs 15 residues.

The J gene is TRBJ2-7, the V gene TRBV27; possibly TRBD1 for D (6 bases). This CDR3 contains 15 residues. With 2 bases removed from V and 5 bases from J, the gap between germline ends came to 16 bases. From germline, CDR1 is MNHEY and CDR2 SMNVEV (reference sequence). The CDR3 DNA follows: TGTGCCAGCAGTTTAAGACAGGCGACAGGACACGAGCAGTACTTC. Protein sequence: CASSLRQATGHEQYF.

CDR3 bases: TGTGCCACCAGCAGAGATGATGGGAAGCGGGGGGGCCGATGGAATCCAGATACGCAGTATTTT. Its protein product is CATSRDDGKRGGRWNPDTQYF. V gene TRBV15 combines with J gene TRBJ2-3; TRBD2 matches at 10 bases. Germline V lookup: CDR1 LNHNV, CDR2 YYDKDF (reference sequence). This CDR3 is 21 amino acids long. After removal of 0 bases from V and 4 bases from J, the junction contained 19 bases not matched to a gene.

This chain connects TRBV5-4 to TRBJ2-1, with a tentative D call TRBD1 (5 bases). V was clipped by 2 bases and J by 7 bases, with 19 bases between them. Germline V gene data show CDR1 as SGHNT and CDR2 as YYREEE (reference sequence). CDR3 length equals 16 residues. CDR3 in amino acids: CASSLRGWGFGNEQFF. DNA for the CDR3: TGTGCCAGCAGCTTAAGGGGTTGGGGATTTGGGAATGAGCAGTTCTTC.